The clone carrying this T cell receptor beta chain was observed many times. Its antigen remains unidentified. The CDR3 contains 14 residues. V lost 0 bases and J lost 7, with 10 bases in between. Germline CDR1 is MNHEY and CDR2 is SVGEGT. The sample is drawn from a study of T cell repertoires in cytomegalovirus infection. Study overall: Indicated by public TCR beta signatures were CMV infection and matching HLA type. Study-level results: Frequencies of public TCR beta families were cumulated, and this identified carriers of CMV plus the relevant HLA. There were HLA-C-restricted CMV-specific TCR beta clonotypes dominating the ex vivo response.

TCRdb reprocessed the reads via MiXCR and lists one record per CDR3 protein. The sample shows about 180,000 distinct CDR3 sequences, approximately 15% of them seen only once. What was sequenced was PBMCs. The chain uses TRBV6-2 or TRBV6-3 and TRBJ2-4, with D possibly TRBD1 on 5 matching bases. This TCR came from a human donor in good health (CMV status not recorded). Some clones in this sample may be carry-over from other donors' samples. The CDR3 DNA follows: TGTGCCAGCAGTTACTCCGCGGCAGGGAACATTCAGTACTTC. This gives the protein CASSYSAAGNIQYF.